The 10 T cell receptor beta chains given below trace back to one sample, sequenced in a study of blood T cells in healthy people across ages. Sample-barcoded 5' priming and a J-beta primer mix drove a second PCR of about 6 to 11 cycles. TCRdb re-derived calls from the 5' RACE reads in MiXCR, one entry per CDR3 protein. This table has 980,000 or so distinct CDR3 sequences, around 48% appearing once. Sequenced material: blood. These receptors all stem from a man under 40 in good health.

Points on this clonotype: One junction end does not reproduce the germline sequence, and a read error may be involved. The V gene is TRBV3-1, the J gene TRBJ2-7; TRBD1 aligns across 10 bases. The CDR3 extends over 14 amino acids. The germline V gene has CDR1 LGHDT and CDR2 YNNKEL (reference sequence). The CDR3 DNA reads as TGTGCCAGCAGCCCGACAGGGGGCTGGTACGAACAGTACTTC. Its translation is CASSPTGGWYEQYF.

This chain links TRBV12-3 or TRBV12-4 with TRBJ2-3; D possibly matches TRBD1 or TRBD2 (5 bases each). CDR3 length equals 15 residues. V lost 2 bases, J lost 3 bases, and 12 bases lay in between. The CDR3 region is CASSLPGPRTDTQYF. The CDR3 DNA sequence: TGTGCCAGCAGTTTACCGGGACCCCGAACAGATACGCAGTATTTT.

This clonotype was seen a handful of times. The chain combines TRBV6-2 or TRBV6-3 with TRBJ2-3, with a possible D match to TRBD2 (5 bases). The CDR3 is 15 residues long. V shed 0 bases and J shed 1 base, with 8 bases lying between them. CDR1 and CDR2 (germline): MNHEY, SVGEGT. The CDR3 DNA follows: TGTGCCAGCAGTTACTCCGGACTCGGCACAGATACGCAGTATTTT. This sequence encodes CASSYSGLGTDTQYF.

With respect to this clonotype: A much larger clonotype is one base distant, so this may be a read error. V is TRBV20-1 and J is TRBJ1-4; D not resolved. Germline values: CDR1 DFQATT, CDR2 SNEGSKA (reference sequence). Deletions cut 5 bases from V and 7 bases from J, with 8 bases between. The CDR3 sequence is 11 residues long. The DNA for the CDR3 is TGCAGTGCTGTGGCTGGTGAAAAACTGTTTTTT. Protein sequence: CSAVAGEKLFF.

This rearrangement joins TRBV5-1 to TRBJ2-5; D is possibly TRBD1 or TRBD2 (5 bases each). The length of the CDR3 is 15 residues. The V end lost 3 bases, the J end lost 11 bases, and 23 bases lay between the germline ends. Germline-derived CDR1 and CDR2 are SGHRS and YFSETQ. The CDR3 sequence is CASSSGRGWGDEQYF. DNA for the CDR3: TGCGCCAGCAGCTCGGGCCGGGGATGGGGCGATGAGCAGTACTTC.

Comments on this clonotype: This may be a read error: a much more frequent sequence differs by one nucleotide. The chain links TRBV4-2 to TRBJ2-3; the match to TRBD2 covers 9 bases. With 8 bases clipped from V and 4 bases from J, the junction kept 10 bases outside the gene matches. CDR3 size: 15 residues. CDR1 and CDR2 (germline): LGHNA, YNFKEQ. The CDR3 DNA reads TGTGCCAGCGGCCTAGGGCGCGGGGGGGCAGATACGCAGTATTTT. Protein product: CASGLGRGGADTQYF.

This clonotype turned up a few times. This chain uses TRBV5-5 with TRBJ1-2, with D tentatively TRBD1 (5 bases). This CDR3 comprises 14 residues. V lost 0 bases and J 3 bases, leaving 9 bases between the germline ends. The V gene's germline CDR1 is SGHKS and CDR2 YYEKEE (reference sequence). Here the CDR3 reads CASSLERGYYGYTF. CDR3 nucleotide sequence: TGTGCCAGCAGCTTGGAGCGGGGGTACTATGGCTACACCTTC.

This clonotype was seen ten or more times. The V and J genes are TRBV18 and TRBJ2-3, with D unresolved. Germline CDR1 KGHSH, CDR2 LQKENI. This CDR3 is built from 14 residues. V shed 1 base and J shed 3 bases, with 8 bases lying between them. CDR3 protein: CASSPRLVTDTQYF. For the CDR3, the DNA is TGTGCCAGCTCACCACGTCTAGTAACAGATACGCAGTATTTT.

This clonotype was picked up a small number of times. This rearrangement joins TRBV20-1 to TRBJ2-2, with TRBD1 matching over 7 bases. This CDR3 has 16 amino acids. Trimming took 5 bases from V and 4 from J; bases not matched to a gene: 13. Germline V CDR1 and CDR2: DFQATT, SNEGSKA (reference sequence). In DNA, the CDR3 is TGCAGTGCTCGCTCCCAAGGGGGCGCGGGCACCGGGGAGCTGTTTTTT. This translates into CSARSQGGAGTGELFF.

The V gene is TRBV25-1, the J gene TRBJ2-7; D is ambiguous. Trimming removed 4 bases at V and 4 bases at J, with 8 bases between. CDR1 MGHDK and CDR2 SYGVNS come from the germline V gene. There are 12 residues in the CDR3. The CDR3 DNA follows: TGTGCCAGCAGTGCAGAGAGGTACGAGCAGTACTTC. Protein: CASSAERYEQYF.